The source of this T cell receptor (beta chain) is a study of early T cells in non-severe SARS-CoV-2 infection. This clonotype was counted ten times or more. TCRdb processed the 5' RACE reads anew with MiXCR; each CDR3 protein has one entry. This table holds 77,000 or so distinct CDR3 sequences, about 14% found once. The sequences come from whole blood, collected at baseline. This clonotype was obtained from an adult who was a healthcare worker with PCR-confirmed SARS-CoV-2 infection or an uninfected control (not recorded which).

Here the CDR3 reads CSARLLGLNTEAFF. The CDR3 nucleotides are TGCAGTGCCCGCCTATTGGGCTTGAACACTGAAGCTTTCTTT. V gene TRBV20-1 combines with J gene TRBJ1-1; D gene uncertain. CDR3 size: 14 residues. Germline CDR1 reads DFQATT; CDR2 reads SNEGSKA (reference sequence). Trimming took off 6 bases at V and 0 bases at J, with 14 bases between the two ends.